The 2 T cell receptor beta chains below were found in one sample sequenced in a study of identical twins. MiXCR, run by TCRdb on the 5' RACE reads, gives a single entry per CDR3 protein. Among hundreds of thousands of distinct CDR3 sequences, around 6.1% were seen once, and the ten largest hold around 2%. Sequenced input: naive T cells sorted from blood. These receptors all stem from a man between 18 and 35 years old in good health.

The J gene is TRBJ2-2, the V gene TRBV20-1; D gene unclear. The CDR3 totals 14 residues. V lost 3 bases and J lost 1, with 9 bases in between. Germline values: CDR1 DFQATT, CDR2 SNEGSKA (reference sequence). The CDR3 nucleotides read TGCAGTGCTAGTTCGTGGGAGAACACCGGGGAGCTGTTTTTT. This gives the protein CSASSWENTGELFF.

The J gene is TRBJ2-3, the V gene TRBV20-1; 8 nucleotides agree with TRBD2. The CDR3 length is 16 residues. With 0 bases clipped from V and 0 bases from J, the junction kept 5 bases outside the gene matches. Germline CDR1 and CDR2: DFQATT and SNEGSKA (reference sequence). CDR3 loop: CSARDPQRESTDTQYF. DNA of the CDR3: TGCAGTGCTAGAGATCCCCAGCGGGAGAGCACAGATACGCAGTATTTT.